Listed here are 22 T cell receptor beta chains from one sample, sequenced in a study of radiation and T cells in renal cell carcinoma. Documented time point: blood 2 weeks post-SBRT. Sample treatment: 15 Gy SBRT to primary tumor, nephrectomy 4 weeks later. Profiled with immunoSEQ multiplex PCR; TCRdb holds only in-frame clones, not every one. The sample lists about 120,000 clones, roughly four fifths seen once, with about 5.3% in the top ten. Sequenced here: blood, sampled from a patient whose treatment included radiotherapy and nephrectomy. The receptors originated from a middle-aged man with renal cell carcinoma.

This rearrangement joins TRBV21-1 to TRBJ2-2; whether TRBD1, the table's D call, matches the DNA was not checked. TRBV21-1 is a pseudogene. The length of the CDR3 is 16 residues. CDR3 loop: CASSDDPGVVAGELFF. CDR3 sequence (DNA): TGTGCCAGCAGCGACGATCCAGGGGTGGTCGCCGGGGAGCTGTTTTTT.

This chain connects TRBV5-1 to TRBJ1-3; D is ambiguous. The CDR3 is 14 residues long. Germline V lookup: CDR1 SGHRS, CDR2 YFSETQ. V was trimmed by 8 bases and J by 1 base, leaving 13 bases between them. This CDR3 reads CARPTTESGNTIYF. CDR3 sequence (DNA): TGCGCCAGACCGACAACAGAATCTGGAAACACCATATATTTT.

The V and J genes are TRBV27 and TRBJ2-7, with 13 nucleotides matching TRBD2. Germline V gives CDR1 MNHEY, CDR2 SMNVEV (reference sequence). The ends lost 4 bases at V and 4 bases at J; junction bases unmatched: 7. This CDR3 has 16 amino acids. The CDR3 DNA reads TGTGCCAGCAGTTACAACGGACTAGCGGGAGTGTACGAGCAGTACTTC. It is translated as CASSYNGLAGVYEQYF.

A single count supports this clone. The chain is built from TRBV19 and TRBJ1-1; unclear D gene. V dropped 1 base and J dropped 3 bases, with 6 bases sitting between them. The germline V gene has CDR1 LNHDA and CDR2 SQIVND (reference sequence). The length of the CDR3 is 13 residues. The CDR3 DNA is TGTGCCAGTAGTATAGGGGAATACACTGAAGCTTTCTTT. It yields the protein CASSIGEYTEAFF.

The rearrangement joins TRBV18 to TRBJ2-1; the D gene could be TRBD1 or TRBD2 (5 bases each). Looked up from germline, CDR1 is KGHSH and CDR2 is LQKENI. The CDR3 extends over 12 amino acids. V lost 3 bases, J lost 10 bases, and 10 bases lay in between. CDR3 sequence reads: CASSPLGEEQFF. For the CDR3, the DNA is TGTGCCAGCTCACCTCTAGGGGAGGAGCAGTTCTTC.

V gene TRBV28 combines with J gene TRBJ1-5; 8 bases map to TRBD1. From germline, CDR1 is MDHEN and CDR2 SYDVKM. This CDR3 spans 14 amino acids. Trimming removed 5 bases from V and 6 bases from J; junction bases left unmatched: 6. CDR3 in amino acids: CASSDRTGFQPQHF. CDR3 nucleotides: TGTGCCAGCAGTGACCGGACAGGGTTTCAGCCCCAGCATTTT.

The chain has TRBV19 and TRBJ2-5; tentatively, D is TRBD1 (5 bases). The V end lost 6 bases, the J end lost 4 bases, and 12 bases lay between the germline ends. Germline V gene lookup returns CDR1 LNHDA and CDR2 SQIVND (reference sequence). CDR3 length: 13 residues. The CDR3 nucleotides are TGTGCCAGTAGAAAGGGGATTGGAGAGACCCAGTACTTC. Translating it yields CASRKGIGETQYF.

The chain carries TRBV19 and TRBJ1-5; 7 bases are shared with TRBD1. Trimming cost V 4 bases and J 2 bases; bases outside gene matches: 8. The CDR3 totals 16 residues. Germline assignment: CDR1 LNHDA and CDR2 SQIVND (reference sequence). CDR3 amino acids: CASSTLDRAGNQPQHF. CDR3 coding DNA: TGTGCCAGTAGTACTCTTGACAGGGCCGGCAATCAGCCCCAGCATTTT.

The chain combines TRBV29-1 with TRBJ1-2, with unresolved D. Germline V gene sequence: CDR1 SQVTM, CDR2 ANQGSEA. V dropped 7 bases and J dropped 3 bases, with 12 bases sitting between them. CDR3 length: 12 residues. The CDR3 bases are TGCAGCGCCGTGACAAGGGACTATGGCTACACCTTC. Amino acids: CSAVTRDYGYTF.

This chain joins TRBV30 and TRBJ2-1, with 8 nucleotides matching TRBD2. Germline V lookup: CDR1 GTSNPN, CDR2 SVGIG (reference sequence). CDR3 length: 13 residues. The J segment lost 7 bases and the V segment lost 0 bases, leaving 2 bases of the junction unmatched. The CDR3 here is CAWSVTSGNEQFF. The CDR3 DNA follows: TGTGCCTGGAGTGTTACTAGCGGTAATGAGCAGTTCTTC.

Only a few counts were recorded for this clone. V usage is TRBV18 and J usage is TRBJ1-1; D gene uncertain. Germline V gene sequence: CDR1 KGHSH, CDR2 LQKENI. Trimming stripped 2 bases from V and 1 base from J, with 11 bases between. The CDR3 consists of 15 residues. The CDR3 here is CASSPGQTTNTEAFF. The DNA for the CDR3 is TGTGCCAGCTCACCAGGCCAGACTACGAACACTGAAGCTTTCTTT.

This sequence joins TRBV9 and TRBJ2-1; 8 bases are a match to TRBD2. V shed 2 bases and J 0 bases; nucleotides not matched to a gene: 4. The CDR3 is made up of 16 amino acids. The germline CDR1 and CDR2 sequences are SGDLS and YYNGEE. This chain's CDR3 is CASSVGGTSSYNEQFF. The CDR3, as DNA: TGTGCCAGCAGCGTGGGCGGGACTAGCTCCTACAATGAGCAGTTCTTC.

This clone turned up a few times. The chain is built from TRBV27 and TRBJ1-1; no clear D gene. The CDR3 is 12 residues long. Per germline, CDR1 MNHEY and CDR2 SMNVEV (reference sequence). Trimming pared 3 bases from V and 4 bases from J, leaving 6 bases between. CDR3 loop: CASSFSGTEAFF. The CDR3 coding sequence is TGTGCCAGCAGTTTTTCTGGCACTGAAGCTTTCTTT.

This clone was counted between two and nine times. The chain carries TRBV7-9 and TRBJ1-5; D gene ambiguous. The CDR3 length is 12 residues. V lost 6 bases and J lost 4, with 7 bases in between. Per germline, CDR1 SEHNR and CDR2 FQNEAQ (reference sequence). The CDR3 protein is CASSNDNQPQHF. In nucleotides, the CDR3 is TGTGCCAGCAGTAATGATAATCAGCCCCAGCATTTT.

The DNA for the CDR3 is TGTGCCAGCAGCCGGGGGGGGAGCAATCAGCCCCAGCATTTT. Translation: CASSRGGSNQPQHF. The chain has TRBV9 and TRBJ1-5; TRBD1 might be the D (5 bases). Germline V gives CDR1 SGDLS, CDR2 YYNGEE. This CDR3 is built from 14 residues. Trimming removed 4 bases from V and 1 base from J, with 9 bases in between.

The chain recombines TRBV18 with TRBJ2-7; D may be TRBD1 (6 bases). The ends were cut back, 5 bases at V and 7 bases at J, with 9 bases in the middle. Germline CDR1 reads KGHSH; CDR2 reads LQKENI. There are 11 residues in the CDR3. This CDR3 reads CASSIDREQYF. Written as DNA, the CDR3 is TGTGCCAGCTCAATTGACAGGGAGCAGTACTTC. Full variable domain (rest looked up from reference TRBV18 and TRBJ2-7): NAGVMQNPRHLVRRRGQEARLRCSPMKGHSHVYWYRQLPEEGLKFMVYLQKENIIDESGMPKERFSAEFPKEGPSILRIQQVVRGDSAAYFCASSIDREQYFGPGTRLTVT.

The chain is built from TRBV11-2 and TRBJ1-6; TRBD1 might be the D (6 bases). The CDR3 has 18 residues. V lost 0 bases and J lost 3, with 15 bases in between. CDR1 and CDR2 from the germline V gene are SGHAT and FQNNGV. The CDR3 coding sequence is TGTGCCAGCAGCTTAGATCCCCGGACAGTGGGCTATAATTCACCCCTCCACTTT. It specifies CASSLDPRTVGYNSPLHF.

The rearrangement joins TRBV5-8 to TRBJ1-1; TRBD1 matches 12 bases. Germline V gives CDR1 SGHTS, CDR2 YDEGEE. CDR3 length equals 16 residues. V shed 4 bases, J shed 5 bases, and the junction held 9 bases outside the gene matches. CDR3 in amino acids: CASSLTGGQGATEAFF. The CDR3, as DNA: TGTGCCAGCAGCCTTACCGGGGGACAGGGGGCAACTGAAGCTTTCTTT.

The chain combines TRBV18 with TRBJ1-1, with TRBD1 as a possible D gene (6 bases). The germline gives CDR1 KGHSH, CDR2 LQKENI. V shed 6 bases and J shed 1 base, with 18 bases lying between them. This CDR3 region has 16 residues. The CDR3 nucleotides are TGTGCCAGCTCCCCCCACAGGGAAGAGGAGAACACTGAAGCTTTCTTT. Protein sequence: CASSPHREEENTEAFF.

The V gene is TRBV6-5, the J gene TRBJ2-2; 8 bases map to TRBD2. V dropped 3 bases and J dropped 7; count of bases not matched to a gene: 10. CDR1 is MNHEY and CDR2 is SVGAGI in the germline V gene. This CDR3 is 16 amino acids long. The DNA of the CDR3 is TGTGCCAGCAGTTATTTCGCTAGCGGGTTGAGCGGGGAGCTGTTTTTT. It codes for CASSYFASGLSGELFF.

CDR3 coding DNA: TGTGCCAGCTCACCGGGGGGTGTGGAGACCCAGTACTTC. Translation gives CASSPGGVETQYF. The gene calls are TRBV18 and TRBJ2-5, with D tentatively TRBD2 (6 bases). Trimming stripped 3 bases from V and 5 bases from J, with 10 bases between. Germline V lookup: CDR1 KGHSH, CDR2 LQKENI. The CDR3 contains 13 residues.

The chain uses TRBV7-8 and TRBJ2-7; 8 nucleotides match TRBD1. The trim removed 5 bases at V and 4 bases at J, leaving 4 bases unmatched. This CDR3 is 13 amino acids long. Germline assignment: CDR1 SGHVS and CDR2 FQNEAQ. This chain's CDR3 is CASSQDRDYEQYF. Here the CDR3 DNA reads TGTGCCAGCAGCCAGGACAGGGATTACGAGCAGTACTTC.